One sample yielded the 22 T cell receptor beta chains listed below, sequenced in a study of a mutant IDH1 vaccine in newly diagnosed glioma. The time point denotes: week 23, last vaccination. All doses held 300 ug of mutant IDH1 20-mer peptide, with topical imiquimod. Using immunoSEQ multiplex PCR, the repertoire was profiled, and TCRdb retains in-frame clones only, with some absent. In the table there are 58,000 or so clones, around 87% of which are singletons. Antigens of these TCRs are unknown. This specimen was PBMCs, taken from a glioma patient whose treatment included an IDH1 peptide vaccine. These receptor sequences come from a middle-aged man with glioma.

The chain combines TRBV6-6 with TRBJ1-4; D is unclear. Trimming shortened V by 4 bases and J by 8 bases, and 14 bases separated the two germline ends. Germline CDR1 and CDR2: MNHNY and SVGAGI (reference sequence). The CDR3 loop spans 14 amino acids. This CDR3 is CASSSNLVDEKLFF. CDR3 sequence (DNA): TGTGCCAGCAGTTCGAACCTGGTGGACGAAAAACTGTTTTTT.

CDR3 region: CASSLRGTGELFF. The CDR3 nucleotides read TGTGCCAGCAGCTTACGGGGGACCGGGGAGCTGTTTTTT. The chain combines TRBV7-3 with TRBJ2-2, with D maybe TRBD2 (6 bases). Germline V lookup: CDR1 SGHTA, CDR2 FQGTGA. The CDR3 contains 13 residues. The ends were cut back, 2 bases at V and 5 bases at J, with 6 bases in the middle.

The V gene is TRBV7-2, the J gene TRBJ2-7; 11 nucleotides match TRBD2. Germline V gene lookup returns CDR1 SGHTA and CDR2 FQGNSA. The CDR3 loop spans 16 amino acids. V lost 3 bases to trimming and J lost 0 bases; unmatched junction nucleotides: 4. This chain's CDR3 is CASSLATSGGSYEQYF. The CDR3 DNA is TGTGCCAGCAGCTTGGCTACTAGCGGGGGCTCCTACGAGCAGTACTTC.

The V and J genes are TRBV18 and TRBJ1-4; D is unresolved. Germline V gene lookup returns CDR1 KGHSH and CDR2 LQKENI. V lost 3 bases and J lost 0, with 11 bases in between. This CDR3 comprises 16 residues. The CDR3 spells CASSPQHRPTNEKLFF. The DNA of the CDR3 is TGTGCCAGCTCACCCCAGCATCGCCCAACTAATGAAAAACTGTTTTTT. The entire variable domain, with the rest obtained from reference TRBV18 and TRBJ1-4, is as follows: NAGVMQNPRHLVRRRGQEARLRCSPMKGHSHVYWYRQLPEEGLKFMVYLQKENIIDESGMPKERFSAEFPKEGPSILRIQQVVRGDSAAYFCASSPQHRPTNEKLFFGSGTQLSVL.

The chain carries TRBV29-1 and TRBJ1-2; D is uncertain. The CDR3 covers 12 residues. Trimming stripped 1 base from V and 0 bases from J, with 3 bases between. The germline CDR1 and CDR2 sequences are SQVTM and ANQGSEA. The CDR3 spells CSVEGTNYGYTF. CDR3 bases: TGCAGCGTTGAAGGGACTAACTATGGCTACACCTTC. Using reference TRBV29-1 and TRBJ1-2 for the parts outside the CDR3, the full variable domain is SAVISQKPSRDICQRGTSLTIQCQVDSQVTMMFWYRQQPGQSLTLIATANQGSEATYESGFVIDKFPISRPNLTFSTLTVSNMSPEDSSIYLCSVEGTNYGYTFGSGTRLTVV.

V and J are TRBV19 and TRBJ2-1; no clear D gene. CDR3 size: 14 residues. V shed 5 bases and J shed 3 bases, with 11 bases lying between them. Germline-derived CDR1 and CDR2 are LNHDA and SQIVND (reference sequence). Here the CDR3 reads CASSAGLNYNEQFF. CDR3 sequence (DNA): TGTGCCAGTAGTGCTGGGCTAAACTACAATGAGCAGTTCTTC.

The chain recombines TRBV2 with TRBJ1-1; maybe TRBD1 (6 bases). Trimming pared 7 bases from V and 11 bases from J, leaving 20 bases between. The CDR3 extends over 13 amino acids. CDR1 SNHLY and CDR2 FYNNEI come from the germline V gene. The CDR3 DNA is TGTGCCAGCAACACCGGGACCCGGGGGCAGGCTTTCTTT. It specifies CASNTGTRGQAFF.

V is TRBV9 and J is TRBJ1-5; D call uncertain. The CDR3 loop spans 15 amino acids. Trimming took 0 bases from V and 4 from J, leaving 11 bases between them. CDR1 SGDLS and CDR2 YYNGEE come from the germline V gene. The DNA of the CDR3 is TGTGCCAGCAGCGTAGGCTTCACGGGAAATCAGCCCCAGCATTTT. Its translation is CASSVGFTGNQPQHF.

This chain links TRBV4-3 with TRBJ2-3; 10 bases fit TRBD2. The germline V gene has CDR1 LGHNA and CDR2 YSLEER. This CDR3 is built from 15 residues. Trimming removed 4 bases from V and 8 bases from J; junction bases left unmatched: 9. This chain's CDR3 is CASSPQGLAGVTQYF. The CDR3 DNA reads TGCGCCAGCAGCCCCCAAGGGCTAGCGGGAGTTACGCAGTATTTT.

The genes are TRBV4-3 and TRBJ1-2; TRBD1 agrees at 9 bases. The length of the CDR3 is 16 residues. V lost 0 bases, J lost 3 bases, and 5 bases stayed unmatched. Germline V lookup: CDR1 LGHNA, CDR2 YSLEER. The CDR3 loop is CASSQDRGTGHYGYTF. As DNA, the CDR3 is TGCGCCAGCAGCCAAGATAGGGGGACAGGGCACTATGGCTACACCTTC.

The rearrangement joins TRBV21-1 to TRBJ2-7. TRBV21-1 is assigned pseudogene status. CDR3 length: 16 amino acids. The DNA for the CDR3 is TGTGCCAGCAGCAAAGCGCGCAGTGGGAACTCCTACGAGCAGTACTTC. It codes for CASSKARSGNSYEQYF.

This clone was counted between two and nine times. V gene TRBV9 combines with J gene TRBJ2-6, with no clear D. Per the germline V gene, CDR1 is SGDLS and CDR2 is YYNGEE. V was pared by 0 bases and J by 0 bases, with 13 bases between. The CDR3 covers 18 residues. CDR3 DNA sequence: TGTGCCAGCAGCGTAGTGGGGTGGGTTTTCTCTGGGGCCAACGTCCTGACTTTC. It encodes CASSVVGWVFSGANVLTF.

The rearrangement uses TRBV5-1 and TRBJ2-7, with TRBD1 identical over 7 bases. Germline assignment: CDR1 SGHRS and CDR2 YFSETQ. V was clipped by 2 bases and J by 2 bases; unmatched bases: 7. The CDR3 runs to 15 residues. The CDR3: CASSLRPGQTYEQYF. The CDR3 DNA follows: TGCGCCAGCAGCTTACGACCGGGACAGACCTACGAGCAGTACTTC.

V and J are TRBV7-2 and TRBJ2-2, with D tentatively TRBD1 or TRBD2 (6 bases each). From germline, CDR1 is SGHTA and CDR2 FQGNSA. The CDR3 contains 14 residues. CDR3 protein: CAGGWTAGPGELFF. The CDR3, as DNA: TGTGCTGGGGGGTGGACAGCCGGACCCGGGGAGCTGTTTTTT.

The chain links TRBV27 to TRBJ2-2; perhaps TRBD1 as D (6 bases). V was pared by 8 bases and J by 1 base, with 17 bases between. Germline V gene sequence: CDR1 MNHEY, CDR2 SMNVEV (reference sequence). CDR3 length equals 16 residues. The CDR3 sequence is CASSSWPGVNTGELFF. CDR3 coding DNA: TGTGCCAGCTCCTCATGGCCAGGGGTGAACACCGGGGAGCTGTTTTTT.

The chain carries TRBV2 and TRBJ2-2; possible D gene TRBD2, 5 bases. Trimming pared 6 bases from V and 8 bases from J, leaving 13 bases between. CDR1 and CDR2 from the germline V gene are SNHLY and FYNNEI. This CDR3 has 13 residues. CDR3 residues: CASSLAGRGELFF. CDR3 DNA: TGTGCCAGCAGCCTAGCCGGGCGAGGGGAGCTGTTTTTT.

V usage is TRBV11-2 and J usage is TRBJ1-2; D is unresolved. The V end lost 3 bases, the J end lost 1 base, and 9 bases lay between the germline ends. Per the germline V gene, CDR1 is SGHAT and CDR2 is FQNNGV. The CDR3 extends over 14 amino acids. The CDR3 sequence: CASSFQDFNYGYTF. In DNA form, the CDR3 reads TGTGCCAGCAGCTTTCAGGACTTTAACTATGGCTACACCTTC. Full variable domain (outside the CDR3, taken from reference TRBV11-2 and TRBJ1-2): EAGVAQSPRYKIIEKRQSVAFWCNPISGHATLYWYQQILGQGPKLLIQFQNNGVVDDSQLPKDRFSAERLKGVDSTLKIQPAKLEDSAVYLCASSFQDFNYGYTFGSGTRLTVV.

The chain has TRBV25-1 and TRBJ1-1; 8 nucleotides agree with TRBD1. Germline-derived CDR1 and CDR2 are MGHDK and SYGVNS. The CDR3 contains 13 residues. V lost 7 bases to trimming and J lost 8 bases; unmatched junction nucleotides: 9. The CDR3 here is CASKQGGLMEAFF. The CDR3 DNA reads TGTGCCAGCAAACAGGGGGGGCTGATGGAAGCTTTCTTT. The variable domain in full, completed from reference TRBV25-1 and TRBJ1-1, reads EADIYQTPRYLVIGTGKKITLECSQTMGHDKMYWYQQDPGMELHLIHYSYGVNSTEKGDLSSESTVSRIRTEHFPLTLESARPSHTSQYLCASKQGGLMEAFFGQGTRLTVV.

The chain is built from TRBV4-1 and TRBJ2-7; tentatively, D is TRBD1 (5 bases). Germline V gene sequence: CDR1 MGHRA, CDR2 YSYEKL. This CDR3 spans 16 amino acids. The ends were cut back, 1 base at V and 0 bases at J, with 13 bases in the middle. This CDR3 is CASSQGAPGSSYEQYF. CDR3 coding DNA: TGCGCCAGCAGCCAAGGGGCCCCAGGGTCCTCCTACGAGCAGTACTTC.

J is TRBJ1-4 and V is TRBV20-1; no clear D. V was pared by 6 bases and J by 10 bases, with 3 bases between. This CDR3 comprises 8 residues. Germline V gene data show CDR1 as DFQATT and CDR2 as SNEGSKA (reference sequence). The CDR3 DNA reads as TGCAGTGCCGGAAAACTGTTTTTT. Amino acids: CSAGKLFF.

This CDR3 reads CASSPLAVSEQFF. The CDR3, as DNA: TGTGCCAGCAGCCCCTTAGCGGTTAGTGAGCAGTTCTTC. This chain links TRBV7-9 with TRBJ2-1; D perhaps matches TRBD2 (6 bases). The V end lost 5 bases, the J end lost 9 bases, and 14 bases lay between the germline ends. The CDR3 has 13 residues. Germline lookup yields CDR1 SEHNR and CDR2 FQNEAQ (reference sequence).

The CDR3 region is CASSPPLGRHQPDTQYF. The DNA for the CDR3 is TGTGCCAGCAGCCCCCCTCTTGGCCGACATCAACCAGATACGCAGTATTTT. V usage is TRBV7-8 and J usage is TRBJ2-3; D is unresolved. The germline gives CDR1 SGHVS, CDR2 FQNEAQ. This CDR3 is built from 17 residues. Trimming removed 5 bases from V and 4 bases from J, with 22 bases in between.